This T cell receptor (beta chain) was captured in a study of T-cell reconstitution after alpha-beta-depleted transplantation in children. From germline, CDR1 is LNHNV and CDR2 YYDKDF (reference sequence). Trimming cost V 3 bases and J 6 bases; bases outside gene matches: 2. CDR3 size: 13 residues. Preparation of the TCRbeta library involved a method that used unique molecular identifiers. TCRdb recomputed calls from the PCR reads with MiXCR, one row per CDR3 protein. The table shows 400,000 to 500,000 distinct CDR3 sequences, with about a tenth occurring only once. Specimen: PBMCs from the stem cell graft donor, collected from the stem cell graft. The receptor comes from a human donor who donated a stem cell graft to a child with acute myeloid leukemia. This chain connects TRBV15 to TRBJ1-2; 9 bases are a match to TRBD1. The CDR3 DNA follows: TGTGCCACCAGCAGGGACAGGGGAGATGGCTACACCTTC. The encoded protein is CATSRDRGDGYTF. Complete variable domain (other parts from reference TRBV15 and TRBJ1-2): DAMVIQNPRYQVTQFGKPVTLSCSQTLNHNVMYWYQQKSSQAPKLLFHYYDKDFNNEADTPDNFQSRRPNTSFCFLDIRSPGLGDTAMYLCATSRDRGDGYTFGSGTRLTVV.